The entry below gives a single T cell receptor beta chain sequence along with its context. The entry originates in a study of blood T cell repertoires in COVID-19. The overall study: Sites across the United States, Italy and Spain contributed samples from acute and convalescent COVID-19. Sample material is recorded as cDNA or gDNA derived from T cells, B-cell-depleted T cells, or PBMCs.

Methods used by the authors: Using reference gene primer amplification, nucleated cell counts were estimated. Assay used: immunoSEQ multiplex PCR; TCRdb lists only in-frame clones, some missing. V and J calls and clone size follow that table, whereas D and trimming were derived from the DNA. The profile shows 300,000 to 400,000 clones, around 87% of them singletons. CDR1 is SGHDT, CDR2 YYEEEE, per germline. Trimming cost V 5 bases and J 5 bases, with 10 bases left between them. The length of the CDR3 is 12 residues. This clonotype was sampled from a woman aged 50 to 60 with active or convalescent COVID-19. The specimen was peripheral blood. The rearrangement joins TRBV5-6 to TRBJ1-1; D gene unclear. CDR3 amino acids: CASRKRGTEAFF. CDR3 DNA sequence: TGTGCCAGCAGAAAGAGAGGGACTGAAGCTTTCTTT.